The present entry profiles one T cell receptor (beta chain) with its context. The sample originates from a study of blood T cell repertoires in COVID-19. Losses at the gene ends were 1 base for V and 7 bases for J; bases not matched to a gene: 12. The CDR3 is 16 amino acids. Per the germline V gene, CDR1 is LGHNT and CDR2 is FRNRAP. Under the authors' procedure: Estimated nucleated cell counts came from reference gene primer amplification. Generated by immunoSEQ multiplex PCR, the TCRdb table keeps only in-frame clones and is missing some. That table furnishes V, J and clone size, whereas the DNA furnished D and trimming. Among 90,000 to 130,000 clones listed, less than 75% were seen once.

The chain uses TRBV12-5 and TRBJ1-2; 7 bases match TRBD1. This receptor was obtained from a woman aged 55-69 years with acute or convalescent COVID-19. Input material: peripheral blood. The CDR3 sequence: CASGLGSETGSGGYTF. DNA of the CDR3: TGTGCTAGTGGTTTGGGGTCGGAGACAGGGTCGGGTGGCTACACCTTC.